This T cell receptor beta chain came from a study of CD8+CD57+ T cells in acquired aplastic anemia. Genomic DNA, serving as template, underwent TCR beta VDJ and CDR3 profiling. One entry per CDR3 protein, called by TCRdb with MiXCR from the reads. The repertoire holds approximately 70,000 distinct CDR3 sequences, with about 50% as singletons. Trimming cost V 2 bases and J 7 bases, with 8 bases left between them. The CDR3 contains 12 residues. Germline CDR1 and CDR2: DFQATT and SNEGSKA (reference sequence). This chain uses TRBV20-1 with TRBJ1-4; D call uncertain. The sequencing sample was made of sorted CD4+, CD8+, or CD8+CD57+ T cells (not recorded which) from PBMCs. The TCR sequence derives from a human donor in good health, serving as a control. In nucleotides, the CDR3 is TGCAGTGCTAGACCGGCGGGTGAAAAACTGTTTTTT. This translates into CSARPAGEKLFF.